This TCR beta chain stems from a study of cytomegalovirus exposure and HLA in healthy donors. Overall study findings and caveats: TCR beta V- and J-gene trimming, according to a later analysis, was linked to a missense DCLRE1C variant. In vitro work confirmed that three CMV-associated chains recognize CMV antigens.

The study ran its PCR with 60 Vbeta and 13 Jbeta primers. As handled by the study authors: Later analysis identified tens of millions of unique TCR beta chains, 8.5 million to 13 million shared. Clones were sequenced by immunoSEQ multiplex PCR, and TCRdb holds only the in-frame ones, with some missing. V and J calls and clone size are given by that table; D and trimming were obtained from the DNA. The repertoire includes roughly 100,000 clones, 13% to 15% of them detected once, and 0.83% sits in the top ten. Germline V gene sequence: CDR1 SGHVS, CDR2 FNYEAQ. Deletions cut 5 bases from V and 1 base from J, with 7 bases between. This CDR3 contains 13 residues. In regard to this clone: Its antigen is still unknown.

Sequencing was done on a sample of PBMCs. The receptor's source is a female donor in good health and CMV-seronegative. This chain connects TRBV7-6 to TRBJ2-3, with D unresolved. The CDR3: CASSPIRTDTQYF. The CDR3 DNA is TGTGCCAGCAGCCCTATTCGCACAGATACGCAGTATTTT.